This T cell receptor beta chain was sequenced for a study of CD8+ T cells in alopecia areata. Whole-study context: Treatment comprised oral tofacitinib, 5 to 10 mg twice daily, in treated patients.

There are a few counts of this clone. Its antigen is unidentified. Treatment reported: oral pan-JAK inhibitor, 5-10 mg twice daily. Collected material from alopecia areata patients comprised lesional scalp punch biopsies and peripheral blood. After isolation, RNA underwent reverse transcription to generate cDNA as the sequencing template. Some clones are missing from TCRdb's copy, which holds only in-frame ones; the method was immunoSEQ multiplex PCR. The sample shows 110,000 or so clones, less than 70% of them seen only once. V lost 5 bases to trimming and J lost 13 bases, with 20 bases between them. This CDR3 contains 14 residues. CDR1 SEHNR and CDR2 FQNEAQ come from the germline V gene (reference sequence). Study-wide findings and caveats: Among the 100 top clones, expanded CD8+ clones, like scalp clonality, were significantly decreased by tofacitinib.

J is TRBJ1-4 and V is TRBV7-9, with D possibly matching TRBD1 (6 bases). This clonotype was obtained from a human donor with alopecia areata. The specimen was CD4+ T cells sorted from blood, collected at week 24, from a patient treated with tofacitinib. CDR3 bases: TGTGCCAGCAGCAGGGGGGGTAATTATGATGGACTGTTTTTT. Translating gives CASSRGGNYDGLFF.